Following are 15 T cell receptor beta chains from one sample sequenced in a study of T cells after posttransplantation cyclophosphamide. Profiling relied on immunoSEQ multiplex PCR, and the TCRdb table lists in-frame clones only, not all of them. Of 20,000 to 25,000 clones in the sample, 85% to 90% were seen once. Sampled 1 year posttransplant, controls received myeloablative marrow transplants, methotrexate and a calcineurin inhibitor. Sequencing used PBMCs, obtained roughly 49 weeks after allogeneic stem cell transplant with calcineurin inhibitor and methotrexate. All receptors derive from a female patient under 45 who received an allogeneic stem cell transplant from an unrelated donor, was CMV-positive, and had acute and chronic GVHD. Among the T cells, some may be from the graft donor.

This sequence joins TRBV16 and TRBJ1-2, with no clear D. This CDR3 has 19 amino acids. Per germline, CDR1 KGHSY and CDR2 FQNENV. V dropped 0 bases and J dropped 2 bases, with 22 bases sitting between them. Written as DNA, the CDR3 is TGTGCCAGCAGCCAATCGCTCAAAGGTAACAGAGATTACAACTATGGCTACACCTTC. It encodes CASSQSLKGNRDYNYGYTF. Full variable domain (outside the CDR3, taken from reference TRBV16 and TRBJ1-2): GEEVAQTPKHLVRGEGQKAKLYCAPIKGHSYVFWYQQVLKNEFKFLISFQNENVFDETGMPKERFSAKCLPNSPCSLEIQATKLEDSAVYFCASSQSLKGNRDYNYGYTFGSGTRLTVV.

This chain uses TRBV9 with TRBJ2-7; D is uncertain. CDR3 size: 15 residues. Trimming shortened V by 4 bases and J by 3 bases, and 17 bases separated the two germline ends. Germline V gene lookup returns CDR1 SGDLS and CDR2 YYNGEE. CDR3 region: CASSTFAGSLYEQYF. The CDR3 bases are TGTGCCAGCAGCACCTTCGCAGGCTCACTCTACGAGCAGTACTTC.

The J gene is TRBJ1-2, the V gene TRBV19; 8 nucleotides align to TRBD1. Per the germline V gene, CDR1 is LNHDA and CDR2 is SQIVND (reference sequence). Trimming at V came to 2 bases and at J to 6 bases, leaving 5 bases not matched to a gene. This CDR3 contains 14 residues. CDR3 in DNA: TGTGCCAGTAGTATACGCGACAGGGGCAATGGCTACACCTTC. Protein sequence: CASSIRDRGNGYTF.

The DNA of the CDR3 is TGTGCCAGCAGCCGAGGACAGGGCCAAGAGACCCAGTACTTC. This encodes CASSRGQGQETQYF. The V gene is TRBV11-2, the J gene TRBJ2-5; 8 bases match TRBD1. The CDR3 length is 14 residues. The trim removed 5 bases at V and 1 base at J, leaving 3 bases unmatched. CDR1 SGHAT and CDR2 FQNNGV come from the germline V gene.

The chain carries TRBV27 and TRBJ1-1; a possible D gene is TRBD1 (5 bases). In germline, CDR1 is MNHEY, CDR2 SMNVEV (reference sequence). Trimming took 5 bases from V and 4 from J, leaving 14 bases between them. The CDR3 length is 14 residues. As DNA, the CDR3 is TGTGCCAGCAGTCCCTCGGGGGGTCTCACTGAAGCTTTCTTT. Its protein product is CASSPSGGLTEAFF.

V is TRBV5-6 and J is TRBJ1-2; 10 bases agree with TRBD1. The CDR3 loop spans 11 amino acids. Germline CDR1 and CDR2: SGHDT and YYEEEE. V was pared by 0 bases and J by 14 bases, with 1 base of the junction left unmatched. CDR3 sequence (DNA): TGTGCCAGCAGCTTGGTGGACAGGGGGACCTTC. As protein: CASSLVDRGTF.

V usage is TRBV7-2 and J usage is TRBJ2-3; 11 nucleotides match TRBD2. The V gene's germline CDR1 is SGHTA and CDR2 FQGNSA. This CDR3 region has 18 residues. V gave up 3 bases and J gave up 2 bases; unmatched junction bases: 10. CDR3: CASSFPLASGRITDTQYF. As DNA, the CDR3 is TGTGCCAGCAGCTTCCCTCTTGCTAGCGGGAGGATCACAGATACGCAGTATTTT.

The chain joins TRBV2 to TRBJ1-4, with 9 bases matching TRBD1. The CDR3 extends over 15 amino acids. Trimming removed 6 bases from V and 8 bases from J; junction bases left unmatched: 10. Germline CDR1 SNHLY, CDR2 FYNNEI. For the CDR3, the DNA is TGTGCCAGCAGCCAACGGGACAGGGTAGAGGAAAAACTGTTTTTT. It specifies CASSQRDRVEEKLFF. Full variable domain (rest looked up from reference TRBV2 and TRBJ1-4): EPEVTQTPSHQVTQMGQEVILRCVPISNHLYFYWYRQILGQKVEFLVSFYNNEISEKSEIFDDQFSVERPDGSNFTLKIRSTKLEDSAMYFCASSQRDRVEEKLFFGSGTQLSVL.

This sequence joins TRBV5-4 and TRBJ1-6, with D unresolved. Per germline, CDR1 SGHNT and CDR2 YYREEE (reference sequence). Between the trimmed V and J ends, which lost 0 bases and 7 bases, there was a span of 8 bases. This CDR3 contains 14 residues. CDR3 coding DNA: TGTGCCAGCAGCTTGGGGGAGGCGAATTCACCCCTCCACTTT. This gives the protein CASSLGEANSPLHF.

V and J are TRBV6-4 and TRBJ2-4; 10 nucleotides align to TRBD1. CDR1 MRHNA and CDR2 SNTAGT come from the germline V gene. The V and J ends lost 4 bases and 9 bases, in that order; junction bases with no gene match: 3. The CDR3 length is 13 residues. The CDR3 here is CASSGDRGGIQYF. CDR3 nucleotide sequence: TGTGCCAGCAGTGGGGACAGGGGCGGCATTCAGTACTTC.

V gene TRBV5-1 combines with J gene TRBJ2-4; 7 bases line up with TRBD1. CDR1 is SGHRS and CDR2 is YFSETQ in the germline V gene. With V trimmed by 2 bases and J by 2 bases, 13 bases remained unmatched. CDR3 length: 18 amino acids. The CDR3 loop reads CASSLGPRQGRTKNIQYF. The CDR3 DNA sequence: TGCGCCAGCAGCTTAGGCCCGAGACAGGGAAGAACCAAAAACATTCAGTACTTC. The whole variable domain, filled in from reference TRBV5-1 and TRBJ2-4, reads KAGVTQTPRYLIKTRGQQVTLSCSPISGHRSVSWYQQTPGQGLQFLFEYFSETQRNKGNFPGRFSGRQFSNSRSEMNVSTLELGDSALYLCASSLGPRQGRTKNIQYFGAGTRLSVL.

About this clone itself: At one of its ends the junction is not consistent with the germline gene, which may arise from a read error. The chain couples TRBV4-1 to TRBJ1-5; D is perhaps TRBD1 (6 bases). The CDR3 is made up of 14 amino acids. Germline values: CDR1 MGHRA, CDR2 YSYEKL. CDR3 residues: CANSQQGWNQPQHF. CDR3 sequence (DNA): TGCGCCAACAGCCAACAGGGATGGAATCAGCCCCAGCATTTT.

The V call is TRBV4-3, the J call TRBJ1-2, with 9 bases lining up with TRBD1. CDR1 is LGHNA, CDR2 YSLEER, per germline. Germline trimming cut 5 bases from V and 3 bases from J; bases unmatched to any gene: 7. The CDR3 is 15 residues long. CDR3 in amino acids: CASSSRTGADYGYTF. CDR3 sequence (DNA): TGCGCCAGCAGCTCCCGGACAGGGGCGGACTATGGCTACACCTTC.

CDR3 protein: CASSSRGRVYGYTF. The CDR3 DNA follows: TGTGCCAGCAGTTCTAGGGGGCGCGTCTATGGCTACACCTTC. The chain employs TRBV6-1 and TRBJ1-2; 7 bases agree with TRBD1. The V gene end was trimmed by 5 bases and the J gene end by 4 bases; junction bases not matched to a gene: 7. Germline loops: CDR1 MNHNS, CDR2 SASEGT. The CDR3 extends over 14 amino acids.

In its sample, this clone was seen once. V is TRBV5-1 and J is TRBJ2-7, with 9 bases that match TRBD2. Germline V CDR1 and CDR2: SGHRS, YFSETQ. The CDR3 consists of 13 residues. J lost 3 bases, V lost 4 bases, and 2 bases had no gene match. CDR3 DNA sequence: TGCGCCAGCAGCGTAGCGGGAGTCTACGAGCAGTACTTC. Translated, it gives CASSVAGVYEQYF.